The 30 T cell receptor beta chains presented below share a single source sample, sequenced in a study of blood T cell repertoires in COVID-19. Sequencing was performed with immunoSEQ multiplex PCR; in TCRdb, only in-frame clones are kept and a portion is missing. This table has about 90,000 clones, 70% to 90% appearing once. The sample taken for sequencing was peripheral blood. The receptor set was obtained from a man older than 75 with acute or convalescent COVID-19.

CDR3 sequence: CASSRAGTGELFF. CDR3 nucleotide sequence: TGTGCCAGCAGCCGTGCGGGCACCGGGGAGCTGTTTTTT. The genes are TRBV3-1 (or the pseudogene TRBV3-2) and TRBJ2-2, with a possible D match to TRBD2 (5 bases). Trimming shortened V by 4 bases and J by 4 bases, and 7 bases separated the two germline ends. CDR3 length equals 13 residues. Germline CDR1 and CDR2: LGHDT and YNNKEL (reference sequence).

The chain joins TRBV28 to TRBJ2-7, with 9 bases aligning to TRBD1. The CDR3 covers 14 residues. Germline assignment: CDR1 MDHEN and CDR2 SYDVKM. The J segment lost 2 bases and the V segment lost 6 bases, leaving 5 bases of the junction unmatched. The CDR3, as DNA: TGTGCCAGCAGGGGGACAGGGAGCCCCTACGAGCAGTACTTC. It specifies CASRGTGSPYEQYF.

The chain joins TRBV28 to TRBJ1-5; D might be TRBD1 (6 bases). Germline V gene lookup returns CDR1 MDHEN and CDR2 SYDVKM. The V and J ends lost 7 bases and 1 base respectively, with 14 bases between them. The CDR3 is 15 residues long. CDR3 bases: TGTGCCAGCATCAAGGACAGACGGAGCAATCAGCCCCAGCATTTT. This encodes CASIKDRRSNQPQHF.

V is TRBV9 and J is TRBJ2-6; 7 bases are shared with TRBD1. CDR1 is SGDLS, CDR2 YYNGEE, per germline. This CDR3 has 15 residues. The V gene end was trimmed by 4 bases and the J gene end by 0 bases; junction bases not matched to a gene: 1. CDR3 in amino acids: CASSRDSSGANVLTF. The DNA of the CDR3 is TGTGCCAGCAGCCGGGACAGCTCTGGGGCCAACGTCCTGACTTTC. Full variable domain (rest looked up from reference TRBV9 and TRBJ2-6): DSGVTQTPKHLITATGQRVTLRCSPRSGDLSVYWYQQSLDQGLQFLIQYYNGEERAKGNILERFSAQQFPDLHSELNLSSLELGDSALYFCASSRDSSGANVLTFGAGSRLTVL.

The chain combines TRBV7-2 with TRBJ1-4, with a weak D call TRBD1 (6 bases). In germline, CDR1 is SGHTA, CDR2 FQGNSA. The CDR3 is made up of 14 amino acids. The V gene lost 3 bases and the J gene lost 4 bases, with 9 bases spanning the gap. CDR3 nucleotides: TGTGCCAGCAGCTTGACAGGTTATAATGAAAAACTGTTTTTT. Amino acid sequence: CASSLTGYNEKLFF.

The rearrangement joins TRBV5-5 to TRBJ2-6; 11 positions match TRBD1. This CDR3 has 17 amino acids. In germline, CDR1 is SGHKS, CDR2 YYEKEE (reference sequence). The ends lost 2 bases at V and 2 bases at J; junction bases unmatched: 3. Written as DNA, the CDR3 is TGTGCCAGCAGCTTAACGGGACAGGGGGCTGGGGCCAACGTCCTGACTTTC. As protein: CASSLTGQGAGANVLTF.

CDR3 region: CASSLRLAGGYNEQFF. CDR3 in DNA: TGTGCCAGCAGCCTACGACTAGCCGGTGGTTACAATGAGCAGTTCTTC. This chain joins TRBV3-1 (or the pseudogene TRBV3-2) and TRBJ2-1; 7 nucleotides match TRBD2. The CDR3 contains 16 residues. CDR1 and CDR2 from the germline V gene are LGHDT and YNNKEL (reference sequence). Trimming cost V 4 bases and J 4 bases; bases outside gene matches: 10.

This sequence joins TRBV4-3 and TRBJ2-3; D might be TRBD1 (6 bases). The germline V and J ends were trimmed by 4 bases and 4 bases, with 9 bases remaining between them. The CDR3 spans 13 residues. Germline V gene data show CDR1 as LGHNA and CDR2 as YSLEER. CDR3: CASSLQGSDTQYF. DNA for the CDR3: TGCGCCAGCAGCCTCCAGGGGTCAGATACGCAGTATTTT.

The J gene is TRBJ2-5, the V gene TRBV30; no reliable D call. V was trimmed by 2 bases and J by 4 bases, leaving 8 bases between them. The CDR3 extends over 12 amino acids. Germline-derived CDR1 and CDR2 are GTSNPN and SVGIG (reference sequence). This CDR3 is CAWSLTGETQYF. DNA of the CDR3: TGTGCCTGGAGTCTCACTGGAGAGACCCAGTACTTC.

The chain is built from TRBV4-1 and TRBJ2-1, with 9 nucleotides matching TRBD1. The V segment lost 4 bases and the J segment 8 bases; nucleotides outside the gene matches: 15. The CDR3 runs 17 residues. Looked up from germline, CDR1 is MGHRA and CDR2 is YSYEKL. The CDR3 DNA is TGCGCCAGCAGCCCAAAGGAACAGGGGGCCAGGCAACATGAGCAGTTCTTC. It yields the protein CASSPKEQGARQHEQFF.

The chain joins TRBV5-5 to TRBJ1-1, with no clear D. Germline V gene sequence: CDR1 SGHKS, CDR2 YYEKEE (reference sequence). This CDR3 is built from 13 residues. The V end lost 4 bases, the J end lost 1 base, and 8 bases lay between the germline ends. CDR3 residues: CASSPLWNTEAFF. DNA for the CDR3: TGTGCCAGCAGCCCCTTGTGGAACACTGAAGCTTTCTTT.

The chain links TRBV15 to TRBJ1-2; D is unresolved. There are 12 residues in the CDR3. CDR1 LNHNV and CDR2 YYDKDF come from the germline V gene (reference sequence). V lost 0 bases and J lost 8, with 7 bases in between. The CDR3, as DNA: TGTGCCACCAGCAGAGATCTCCGGGGCTACACCTTC. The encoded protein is CATSRDLRGYTF. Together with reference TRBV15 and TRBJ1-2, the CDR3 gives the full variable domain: DAMVIQNPRYQVTQFGKPVTLSCSQTLNHNVMYWYQQKSSQAPKLLFHYYDKDFNNEADTPDNFQSRRPNTSFCFLDIRSPGLGDTAMYLCATSRDLRGYTFGSGTRLTVV.

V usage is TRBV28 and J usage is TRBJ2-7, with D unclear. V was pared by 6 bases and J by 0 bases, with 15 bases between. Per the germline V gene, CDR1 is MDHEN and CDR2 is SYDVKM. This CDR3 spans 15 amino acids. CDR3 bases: TGTGCCAGCAGCTCAACCGCAGGCTACTCCTACGAGCAGTACTTC. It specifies CASSSTAGYSYEQYF.

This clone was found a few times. The CDR3: CASSQGGRRGNEQFF. CDR3 DNA: TGTGCCAGCAGCCAAGGAGGGAGACGAGGTAATGAGCAGTTCTTC. The rearrangement links TRBV3-1 (or the pseudogene TRBV3-2) to TRBJ2-1, with a tentative D call TRBD2 (5 bases). The CDR3 runs 15 residues. The germline V and J ends were trimmed by 1 base and 7 bases, with 14 bases remaining between them. In germline, CDR1 is LGHDT, CDR2 YNNKEL (reference sequence).

CDR3 DNA: TGTGCCAGCAGCAATAGCGGGAGGGCCCCAGATACGCAGTATTTT. Its protein is CASSNSGRAPDTQYF. The V gene is TRBV6-5, the J gene TRBJ2-3; 11 bases align to TRBD2. J gave up 4 bases and V 6 bases, and 6 bases lay outside the gene matches. The CDR3 consists of 15 residues. Germline-derived CDR1 and CDR2 are MNHEY and SVGAGI.

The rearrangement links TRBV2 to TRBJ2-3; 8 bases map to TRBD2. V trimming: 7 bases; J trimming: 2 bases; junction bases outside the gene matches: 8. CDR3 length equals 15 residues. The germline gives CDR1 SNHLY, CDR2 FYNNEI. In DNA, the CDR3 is TGTGCCAGCACCGAAAGCGGGAGAGACACAGATACGCAGTATTTT. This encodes CASTESGRDTDTQYF.

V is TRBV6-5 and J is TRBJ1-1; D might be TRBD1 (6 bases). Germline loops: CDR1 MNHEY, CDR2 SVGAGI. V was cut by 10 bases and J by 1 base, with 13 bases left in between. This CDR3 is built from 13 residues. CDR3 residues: CATYRGGNTEAFF. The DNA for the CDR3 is TGTGCCACCTACCGAGGGGGGAACACTGAAGCTTTCTTT.

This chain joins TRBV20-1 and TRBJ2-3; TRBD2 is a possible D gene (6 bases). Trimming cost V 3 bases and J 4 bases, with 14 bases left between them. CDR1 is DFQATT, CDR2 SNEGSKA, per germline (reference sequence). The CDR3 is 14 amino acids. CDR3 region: CSASPSGRADTQYF. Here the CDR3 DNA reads TGCAGTGCTAGTCCAAGCGGGCGAGCAGATACGCAGTATTTT.

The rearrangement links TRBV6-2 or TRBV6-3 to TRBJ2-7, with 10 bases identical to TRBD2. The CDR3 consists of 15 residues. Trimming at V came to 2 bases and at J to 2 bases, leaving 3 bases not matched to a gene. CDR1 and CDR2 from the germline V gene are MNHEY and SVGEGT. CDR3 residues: CASSYGLAGAYEQYF. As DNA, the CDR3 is TGTGCCAGCAGTTACGGGCTAGCGGGAGCCTACGAGCAGTACTTC.

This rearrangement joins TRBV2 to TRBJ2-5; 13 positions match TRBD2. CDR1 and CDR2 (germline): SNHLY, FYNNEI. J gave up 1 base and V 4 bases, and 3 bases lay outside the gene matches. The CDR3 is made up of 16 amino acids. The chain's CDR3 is CASSVGLAGPQETQYF. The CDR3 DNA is TGTGCCAGCAGTGTGGGACTAGCGGGACCCCAAGAGACCCAGTACTTC.

CDR3 residues: CSGRGRNTGELFF. Here the CDR3 DNA reads TGCAGCGGACGTGGGAGGAACACCGGGGAGCTGTTTTTT. V and J are TRBV29-1 and TRBJ2-2; D is perhaps TRBD2 (5 bases). Trimming removed 7 bases at V and 1 base at J, with 10 bases between. The CDR3 covers 13 residues. CDR1 and CDR2 (germline): SQVTM, ANQGSEA.

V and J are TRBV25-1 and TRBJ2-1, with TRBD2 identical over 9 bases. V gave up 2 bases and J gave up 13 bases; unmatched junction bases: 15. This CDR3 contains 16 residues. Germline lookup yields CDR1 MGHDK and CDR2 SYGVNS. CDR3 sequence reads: CASSEGASGTWRDQFF. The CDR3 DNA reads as TGTGCCAGCAGTGAAGGGGCTAGCGGGACGTGGAGGGACCAGTTCTTC.

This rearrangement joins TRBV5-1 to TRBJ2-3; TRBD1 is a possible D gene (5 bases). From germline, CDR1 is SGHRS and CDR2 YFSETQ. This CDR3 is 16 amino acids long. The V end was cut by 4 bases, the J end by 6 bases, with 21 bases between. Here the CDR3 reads CASSVGKGRATDTQYF. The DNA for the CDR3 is TGCGCCAGCAGCGTTGGAAAGGGCAGGGCGACGGATACGCAGTATTTT.

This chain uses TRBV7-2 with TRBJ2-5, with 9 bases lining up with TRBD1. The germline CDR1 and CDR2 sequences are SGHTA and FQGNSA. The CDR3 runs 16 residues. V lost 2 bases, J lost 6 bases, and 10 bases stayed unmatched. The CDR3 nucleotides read TGTGCCAGCAGCTTACGACAGGGGGGAGCTAGAAAGACCCAGTACTTC. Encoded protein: CASSLRQGGARKTQYF.

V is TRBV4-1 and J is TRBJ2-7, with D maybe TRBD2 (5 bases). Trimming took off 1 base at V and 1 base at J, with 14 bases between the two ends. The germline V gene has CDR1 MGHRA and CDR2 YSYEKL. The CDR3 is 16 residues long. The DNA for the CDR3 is TGCGCCAGCAGCCAAGGACCCGGCGCGGGTTCCTACGAGCAGTACTTC. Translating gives CASSQGPGAGSYEQYF.

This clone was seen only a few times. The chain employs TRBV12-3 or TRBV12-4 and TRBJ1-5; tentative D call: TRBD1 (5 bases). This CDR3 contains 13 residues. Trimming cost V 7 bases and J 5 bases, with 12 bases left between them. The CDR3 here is CASTLGGDQPQHF. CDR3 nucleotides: TGTGCCAGCACCCTGGGGGGGGATCAGCCCCAGCATTTT.

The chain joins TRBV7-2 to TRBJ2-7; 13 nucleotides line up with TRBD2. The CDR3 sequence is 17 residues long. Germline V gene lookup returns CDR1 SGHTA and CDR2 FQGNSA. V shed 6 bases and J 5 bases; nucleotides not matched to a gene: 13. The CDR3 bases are TGTGCCAGCAGTCCCAGGACTAGCGGGGGTGGGAAACACGAGCAGTACTTC. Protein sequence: CASSPRTSGGGKHEQYF.

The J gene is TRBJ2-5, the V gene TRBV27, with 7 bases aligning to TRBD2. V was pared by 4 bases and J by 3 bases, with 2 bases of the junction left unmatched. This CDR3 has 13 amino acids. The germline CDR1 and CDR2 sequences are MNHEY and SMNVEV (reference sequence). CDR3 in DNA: TGTGCCAGCAGTTGGGCGGGAGAAGAGACCCAGTACTTC. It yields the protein CASSWAGEETQYF.

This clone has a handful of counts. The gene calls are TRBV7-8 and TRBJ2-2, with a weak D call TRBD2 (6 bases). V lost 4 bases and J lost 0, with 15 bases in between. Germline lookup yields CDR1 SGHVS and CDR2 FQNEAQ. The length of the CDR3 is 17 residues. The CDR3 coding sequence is TGTGCCAGCAGCTCTACCCTTGGGACTTCGAACACCGGGGAGCTGTTTTTT. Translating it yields CASSSTLGTSNTGELFF.

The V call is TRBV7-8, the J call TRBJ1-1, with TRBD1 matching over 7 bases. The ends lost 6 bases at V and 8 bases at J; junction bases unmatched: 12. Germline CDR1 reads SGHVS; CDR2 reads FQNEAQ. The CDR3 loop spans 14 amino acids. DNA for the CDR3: TGTGCCAGCAGTTTTCGAGGGGGCGCAACAGAAGCTTTCTTT. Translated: CASSFRGGATEAFF.